These T cell receptor beta chains were read from a single sample in a study of CD8 T cells in ankylosing spondylitis. A single record per CDR3 protein comes from TCRdb applying MiXCR to the 5' RACE reads. The profile covers fewer than 500,000 distinct CDR3 sequences, with 20% to 25% appearing a single time and about 16% taken by the ten largest. The sequenced material came from blood, either unsorted or a sorted T cell fraction (not recorded which). These receptors were obtained from a male donor with ankylosing spondylitis. CDR3s include the opening cysteine and the closing phenylalanine or tryptophan. The D gene is left open where the match is weak. The size of a clone is reported for some rows only, either as once, few or many, or as a class for expanded clones.

d_call clone_size j_call v_call cdr3_nt cdr3_aa
TRBD1 . TRBJ2-7 TRBV19 TGTGCCAGTAGTATAGGAGGGGGCGCGGAGTCTGTCGAGCAGTACTTC CASSIGGGAESVEQYF
. few TRBJ2-2 TRBV11-2 TGTGCCAGCAGCTTAAGGGGGGGCCAAACGTGGACCGGGGAGCTGTTTTTT CASSLRGGQTWTGELFF
. . TRBJ2-2 TRBV11-2 TGTGCCAGCAGCTTAAGGCCAAGGAACACCGGGGAGCTGTTTTTT CASSLRPRNTGELFF
. . TRBJ2-1 TRBV29-1 TGCAGCGTTGAGGTCGGGGGAGACAGGGTCCAGTTCTTC CSVEVGGDRVQFF
TRBD1 . TRBJ1-1 TRBV20-1 TGCAGTGCCGACCCCGAACCCAGGGGGCTCCTGAACACTGAAGCTTTCTTT CSADPEPRGLLNTEAFF
TRBD2 many TRBJ2-7 TRBV14 TGTGCCAGCAGCGCGGGACTAGGAGTTTCCTACGAGCAGTACTTC CASSAGLGVSYEQYF
. few TRBJ2-7 TRBV6-1 TGTGCCAGCAGTGAAGAATCGGGGAATACCTACGAGCAGTACTTC CASSEESGNTYEQYF
. few TRBJ1-4 TRBV20-1 TGCAGTGCTAGAGCTCCCTCGGCGACTAATGAAAAACTGTTTTTT CSARAPSATNEKLFF
TRBD1 . TRBJ1-5 TRBV5-5 TGTGCCAGTTCCATAGGGACAGCGGGCAATCAGCCCCAGCATTTT CASSIGTAGNQPQHF
TRBD1 . TRBJ2-5 TRBV5-1 TGCGCCAGCAGCATAGGATTGGACAGGGTAGAGACCCAGTACTTC CASSIGLDRVETQYF
. . TRBJ2-1 TRBV7-9 TGTGCCAGCAGGTTTAGTTGGGCGGGGTCCAATGAGCAGTTCTTC CASRFSWAGSNEQFF
TRBD2 . TRBJ2-2 TRBV19 TGTGCCAGTAGTAAGTTCGCTAGCGGGACGAACACCGGGGAGCTGTTTTTT CASSKFASGTNTGELFF
. few TRBJ2-1 TRBV29-1 TGCAGCGTTGAAGATCCGAGGGGGACACTCTTC CSVEDPRGTLF
. few TRBJ1-1 TRBV4-3 TGCGCCAGCAGCCTAGGTCGAACAGCACTGAACACTGAAGCTTTCTTT CASSLGRTALNTEAFF
TRBD2 . TRBJ2-3 TRBV7-7 TGTGCTAGCAGCTTAGGTCGGGCTAGCGGGAGTCAAGATACGCAGTATTTT CASSLGRASGSQDTQYF
TRBD1 few TRBJ2-1 TRBV11-2 TGTGCCAGCAGCCCCCGGACAGGGGCCTACAATGAGCAGTTCTTC CASSPRTGAYNEQFF
. few TRBJ2-6 TRBV2 TGTGCCAGCAGTCCCAGGGGTTTGGTATCTGGGGCCAACGTCCTGACTTTC CASSPRGLVSGANVLTF
. . TRBJ2-7 TRBV6-2/TRBV6-3 TGTGCCAGCAGCGCCCGGACGCCCATCAACGAGCAGTACTTC CASSARTPINEQYF